This T cell receptor (beta chain) was sequenced during a study of breast tumors, draining lymph nodes, adjacent tissues (dated by TCRdb to 2016 to 2017). Context from the whole study: TCR beta repertoires were compared across tumor, adjacent nontumor tissue and axillary lymph nodes obtained from breast cancer patients. The study aimed to assess the relationships and possible T-cell exchange between tumor, surrounding tissue and draining lymph node repertoires in human breast cancer.

Sequencing relied on an Illumina HiSeq 2000. Multiplex PCR amplification was used to build the TCR beta chain libraries. High-throughput sequencing was used to analyze the amplified TCR beta chain products. Starting from the raw public reads, TCRdb applied fastp trimming at Q25, assembled clones with MiXCR and retained in-frame beta chains. Here each entry gathers all rows of one CDR3 protein and keeps the most common genes and DNA. The sample profile shows approximately 300,000 distinct CDR3 sequences; over 25% of them were found once. The top ten hold approximately 1% of the sample. In this sample, this clonotype turned up many times. No cognate antigen has been identified for it. There are no base qualities to consult, and no much larger clone falls within one base. Lymph node samples came from the axillary draining lymph nodes of breast cancer patients. The CDR3 runs 14 residues from the cysteine to the phenylalanine. Only the CDR3 DNA is retained, 42 bases long and in frame from the first base. According to the germline V gene, CDR1 reads SGHRS and CDR2 reads YFSETQ. V and J lose 4 bases and 4 bases, and a span of 11 bases separates them.

What the authors observed across the whole study: The similarity between tumor and nontumor tissue repertoires was significantly greater in luminal-like breast cancer than in basal-like breast cancer. Tumor T-cell repertoires showed less diversity than lymph node repertoires and more diversity than nontumor tissue repertoires, and tumor T-cell repertoires showed preferential V and J gene usage. The study presented the conclusion that tumor T cells originate in lymph nodes as consistent with a hypothesis, not as something directly demonstrated. The data were considered consistent with most tumor T cells being derived from the lymph node and subsequently expanding within tumor tissue.

This receptor was obtained from a female donor with breast cancer. Some clones in this sample may be carry-over from other donors' samples. Sequencing was done on a sample of axillary lymph node tissue. The sequence joins TRBV5-1 to TRBJ1-4; the D gene remains uncertain. This receptor has the CDR3 CASSPQTSNEKLFF. Here is the DNA: TGCGCCAGCAGCCCACAGACAAGTAATGAAAAACTGTTTTTT.